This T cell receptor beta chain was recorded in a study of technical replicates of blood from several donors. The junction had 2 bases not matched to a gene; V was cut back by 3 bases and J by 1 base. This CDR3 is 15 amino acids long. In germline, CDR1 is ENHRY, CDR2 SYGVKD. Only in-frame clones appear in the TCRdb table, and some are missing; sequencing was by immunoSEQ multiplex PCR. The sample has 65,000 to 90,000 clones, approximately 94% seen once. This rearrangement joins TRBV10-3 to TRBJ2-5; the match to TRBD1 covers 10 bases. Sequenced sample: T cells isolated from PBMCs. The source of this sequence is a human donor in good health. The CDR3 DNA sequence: TGTGCCATCAGTGACGGGACAGGGGTCCAAGAGACCCAGTACTTC. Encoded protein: CAISDGTGVQETQYF.